The 8 T cell receptor beta chains in this list originate from one sample, sequenced in a study of cytomegalovirus exposure and HLA in healthy donors. The PCR was carried out with 60 Vbeta primers and 13 Jbeta primers. Produced via immunoSEQ multiplex PCR; TCRdb's table is partial and in-frame only. The sample holds about 240,000 clones, 70% to 90% seen once. Material: PBMCs. Receptors were obtained from an older woman in good health and CMV-seropositive.

The chain links TRBV11-2 to TRBJ2-2; TRBD1 matches 8 bases. Germline loops: CDR1 SGHAT, CDR2 FQNNGV. This CDR3 has 13 amino acids. V lost 6 bases and J lost 6; bases outside the gene matches: 3. CDR3 in amino acids: CASRSDRAGELFF. The CDR3 region has the DNA TGTGCCAGCAGATCGGACAGGGCCGGGGAGCTGTTTTTT.

The rearrangement joins TRBV11-1 to TRBJ1-1; 11 nucleotides align to TRBD1. This CDR3 region has 14 residues. The junction had 5 bases not matched to a gene; V was cut back by 5 bases and J by 6 bases. In germline, CDR1 is SGHAT, CDR2 FQDESV (reference sequence). This CDR3 reads CASSRGQGVAEAFF. CDR3 coding DNA: TGTGCCAGCAGCAGGGGACAGGGGGTCGCTGAAGCTTTCTTT.

V usage is TRBV28 and J usage is TRBJ2-2; 7 bases are shared with TRBD2. J lost 4 bases, V lost 2 bases, and 10 bases had no gene match. CDR1 is MDHEN and CDR2 is SYDVKM in the germline V gene. The CDR3 runs 17 residues. The CDR3 region is CASSLDRLAAFTGELFF. For the CDR3, the DNA is TGTGCCAGCAGTTTAGATAGGCTAGCGGCCTTCACCGGGGAGCTGTTTTTT. The full variable domain, its missing parts supplied by reference TRBV28 and TRBJ2-2, is DVKVTQSSRYLVKRTGEKVFLECVQDMDHENMFWYRQDPGLGLRLIYFSYDVKMKEKGDIPEGYSVSREKKERFSLILESASTNQTSMYLCASSLDRLAAFTGELFFGEGSRLTVL.

The rearrangement links TRBV6-4 to TRBJ2-1; TRBD1 is a possible D gene (6 bases). The length of the CDR3 is 15 residues. Trimming left V 6 bases short and J 3 bases short, with 15 bases between. CDR1 and CDR2 from the germline V gene are MRHNA and SNTAGT. The CDR3 DNA follows: TGTGCCAGCAGCCCGGACAGCACTAGCTACAATGAGCAGTTCTTC. Translated: CASSPDSTSYNEQFF.

The CDR3 reads CASSLKGDETQYF. As DNA, the CDR3 is TGTGCCAGCAGCTTAAAGGGGGATGAGACCCAGTACTTC. The chain couples TRBV7-3 to TRBJ2-5; D perhaps matches TRBD1 (6 bases). The CDR3 is 13 residues long. The germline V and J ends were trimmed by 1 base and 5 bases, with 8 bases remaining between them. Germline CDR1 is SGHTA and CDR2 is FQGTGA. Variable domain in full (rest from reference TRBV7-3 and TRBJ2-5): GAGVSQTPSNKVTEKGKYVELRCDPISGHTALYWYRQSLGQGPEFLIYFQGTGAADDSGLPNDRFFAVRPEGSVSTLKIQRTERGDSAVYLCASSLKGDETQYFGPGTRLLVL.

The chain links TRBV7-9 to TRBJ1-2; 8 nucleotides agree with TRBD1. Germline V gene sequence: CDR1 SEHNR, CDR2 FQNEAQ (reference sequence). J gave up 5 bases and V 1 base, and 6 bases lay outside the gene matches. The CDR3 is 15 residues long. The CDR3 spells CASSLGDRLGYGYTF. DNA of the CDR3: TGTGCCAGCAGCTTAGGGGACAGGTTGGGGTATGGCTACACCTTC.

This chain links TRBV5-1 with TRBJ2-1; the match to TRBD2 covers 10 bases. With V trimmed by 0 bases and J by 0 bases, 3 bases remained unmatched. The CDR3 has 17 residues. Germline values: CDR1 SGHRS, CDR2 YFSETQ. The CDR3 nucleotides read TGCGCCAGCAGCTTGGATTCTAGCGGGAGCTCCTACAATGAGCAGTTCTTC. Translated, it gives CASSLDSSGSSYNEQFF.

For this clone: Additional DNA sequences in this sample encode the identical CDR3. The gene calls are TRBV5-1 and TRBJ1-1, with D unclear. Per germline, CDR1 SGHRS and CDR2 YFSETQ. The CDR3 runs to 14 residues. The ends were cut back, 0 bases at V and 1 base at J, with 7 bases in the middle. The CDR3 here is CASSLDGGNTEAFF. As DNA, the CDR3 is TGCGCCAGCAGCTTGGACGGTGGGAACACTGAAGCTTTCTTT.